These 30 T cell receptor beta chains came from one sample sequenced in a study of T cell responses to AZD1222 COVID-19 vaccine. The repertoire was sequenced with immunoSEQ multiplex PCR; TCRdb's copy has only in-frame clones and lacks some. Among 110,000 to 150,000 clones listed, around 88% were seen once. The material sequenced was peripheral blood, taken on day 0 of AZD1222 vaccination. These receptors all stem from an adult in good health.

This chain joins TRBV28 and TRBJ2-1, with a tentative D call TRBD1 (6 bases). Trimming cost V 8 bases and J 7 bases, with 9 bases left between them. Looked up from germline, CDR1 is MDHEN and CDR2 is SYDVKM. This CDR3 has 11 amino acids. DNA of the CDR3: TGTGCCAGCCGTAGGGGGAATGAGCAGTTCTTC. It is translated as CASRRGNEQFF. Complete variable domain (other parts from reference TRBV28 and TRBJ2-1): DVKVTQSSRYLVKRTGEKVFLECVQDMDHENMFWYRQDPGLGLRLIYFSYDVKMKEKGDIPEGYSVSREKKERFSLILESASTNQTSMYLCASRRGNEQFFGPGTRLTVL.

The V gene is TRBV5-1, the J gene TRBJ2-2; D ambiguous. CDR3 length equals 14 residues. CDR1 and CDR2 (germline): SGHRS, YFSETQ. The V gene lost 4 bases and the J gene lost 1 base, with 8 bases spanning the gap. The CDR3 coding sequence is TGCGCCAGCAGCACTAACAGGAACACCGGGGAGCTGTTTTTT. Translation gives CASSTNRNTGELFF.

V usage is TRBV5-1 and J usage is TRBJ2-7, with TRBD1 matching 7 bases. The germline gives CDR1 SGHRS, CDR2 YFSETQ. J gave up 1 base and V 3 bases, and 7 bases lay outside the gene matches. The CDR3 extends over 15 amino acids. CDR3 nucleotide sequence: TGCGCCAGCAGCTGGGGCGGACAGGTGTCCTACGAGCAGTACTTC. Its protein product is CASSWGGQVSYEQYF.

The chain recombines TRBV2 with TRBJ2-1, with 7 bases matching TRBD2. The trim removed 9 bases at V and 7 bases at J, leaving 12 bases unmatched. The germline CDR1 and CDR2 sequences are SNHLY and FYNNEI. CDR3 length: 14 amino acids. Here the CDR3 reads CARAESLGGNEQFF. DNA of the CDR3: TGTGCCAGGGCGGAATCACTGGGGGGGAATGAGCAGTTCTTC.

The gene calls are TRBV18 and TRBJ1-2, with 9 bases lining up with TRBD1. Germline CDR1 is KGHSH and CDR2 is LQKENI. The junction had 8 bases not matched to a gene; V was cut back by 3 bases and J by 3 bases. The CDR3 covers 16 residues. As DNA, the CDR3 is TGTGCCAGCTCACCCATCGAGGGACAGGGATACTATGGCTACACCTTC. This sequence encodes CASSPIEGQGYYGYTF.

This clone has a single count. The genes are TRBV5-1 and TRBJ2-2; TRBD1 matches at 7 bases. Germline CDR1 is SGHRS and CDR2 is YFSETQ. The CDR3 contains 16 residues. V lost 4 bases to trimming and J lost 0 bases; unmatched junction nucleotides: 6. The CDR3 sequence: CASSTQGFANTGELFF. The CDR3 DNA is TGCGCCAGCAGCACACAGGGGTTCGCGAACACCGGGGAGCTGTTTTTT.

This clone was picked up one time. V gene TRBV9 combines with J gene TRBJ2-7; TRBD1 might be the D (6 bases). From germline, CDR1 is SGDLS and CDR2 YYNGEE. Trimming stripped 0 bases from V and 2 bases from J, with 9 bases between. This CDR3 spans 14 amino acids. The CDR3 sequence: CASSVAQGTYEQYF. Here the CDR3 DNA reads TGTGCCAGCAGCGTAGCCCAGGGGACCTACGAGCAGTACTTC. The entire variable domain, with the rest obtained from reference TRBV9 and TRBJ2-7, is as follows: DSGVTQTPKHLITATGQRVTLRCSPRSGDLSVYWYQQSLDQGLQFLIQYYNGEERAKGNILERFSAQQFPDLHSELNLSSLELGDSALYFCASSVAQGTYEQYFGPGTRLTVT.

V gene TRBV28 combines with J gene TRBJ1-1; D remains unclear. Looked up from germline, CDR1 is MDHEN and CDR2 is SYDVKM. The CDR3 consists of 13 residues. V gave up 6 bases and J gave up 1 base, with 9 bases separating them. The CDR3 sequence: CASSPSTNTEAFF. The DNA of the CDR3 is TGTGCCAGCAGCCCCTCCACGAACACTGAAGCTTTCTTT.

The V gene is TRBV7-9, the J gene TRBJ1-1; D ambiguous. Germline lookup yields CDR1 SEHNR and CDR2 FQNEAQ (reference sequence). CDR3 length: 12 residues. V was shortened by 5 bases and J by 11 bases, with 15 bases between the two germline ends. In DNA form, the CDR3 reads TGTGCCAGCAGCCAAGAGGACTTGCGGGCTTTCTTT. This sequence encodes CASSQEDLRAFF.

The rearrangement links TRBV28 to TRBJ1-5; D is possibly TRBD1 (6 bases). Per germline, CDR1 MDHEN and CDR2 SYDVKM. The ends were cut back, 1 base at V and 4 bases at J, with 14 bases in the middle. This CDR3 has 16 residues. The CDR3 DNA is TGTGCCAGCAGTTTATTAGGGGGGCCCACAAATCAGCCCCAGCATTTT. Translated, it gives CASSLLGGPTNQPQHF.

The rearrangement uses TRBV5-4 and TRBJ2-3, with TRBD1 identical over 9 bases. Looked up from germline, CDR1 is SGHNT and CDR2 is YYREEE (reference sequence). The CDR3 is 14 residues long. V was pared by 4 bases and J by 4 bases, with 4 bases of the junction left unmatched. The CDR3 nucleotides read TGTGCCAGCAGCCGGGACAGGGTTGCAGATACGCAGTATTTT. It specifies CASSRDRVADTQYF.

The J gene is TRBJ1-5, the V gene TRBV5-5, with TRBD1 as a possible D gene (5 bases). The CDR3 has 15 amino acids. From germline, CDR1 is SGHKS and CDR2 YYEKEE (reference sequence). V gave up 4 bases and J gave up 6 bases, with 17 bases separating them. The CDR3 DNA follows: TGTGCCAGCAGCCCCAGCGCAGGGCCGCGTCAGCCCCAGCATTTT. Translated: CASSPSAGPRQPQHF. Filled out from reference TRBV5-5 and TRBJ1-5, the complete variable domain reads DAGVTQSPTHLIKTRGQQVTLRCSPISGHKSVSWYQQVLGQGPQFIFQYYEKEERGRGNFPDRFSARQFPNYSSELNVNALLLGDSALYLCASSPSAGPRQPQHFGDGTRLSIL.

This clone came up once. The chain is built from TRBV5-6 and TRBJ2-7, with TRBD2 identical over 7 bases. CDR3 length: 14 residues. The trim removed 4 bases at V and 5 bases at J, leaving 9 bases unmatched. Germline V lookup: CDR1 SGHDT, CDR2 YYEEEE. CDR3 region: CASSPLAETDEQYF. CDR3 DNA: TGTGCCAGCAGCCCCCTAGCGGAAACGGACGAGCAGTACTTC.

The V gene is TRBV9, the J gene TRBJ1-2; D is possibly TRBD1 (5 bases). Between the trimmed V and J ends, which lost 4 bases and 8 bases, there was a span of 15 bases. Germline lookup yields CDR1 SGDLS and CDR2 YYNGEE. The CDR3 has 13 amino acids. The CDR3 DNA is TGTGCCAGCAGCTCAAGGGACTTGAGGGGCTACACCTTC. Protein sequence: CASSSRDLRGYTF.

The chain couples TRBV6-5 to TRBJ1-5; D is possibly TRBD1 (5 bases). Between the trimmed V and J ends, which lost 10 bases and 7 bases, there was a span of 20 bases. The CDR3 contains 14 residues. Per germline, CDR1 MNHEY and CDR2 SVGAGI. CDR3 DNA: TGTGCCACCCTATTTTTGGGGGTCGGCCAGCCCCAGCATTTT. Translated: CATLFLGVGQPQHF.

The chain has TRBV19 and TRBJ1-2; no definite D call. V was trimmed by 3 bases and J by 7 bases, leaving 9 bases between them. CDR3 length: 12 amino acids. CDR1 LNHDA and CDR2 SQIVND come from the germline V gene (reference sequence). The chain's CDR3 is CASSIALGGYTF. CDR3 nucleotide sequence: TGTGCCAGTAGTATTGCGTTAGGTGGCTACACCTTC. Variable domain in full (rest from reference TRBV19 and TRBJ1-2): DGGITQSPKYLFRKEGQNVTLSCEQNLNHDAMYWYRQDPGQGLRLIYYSQIVNDFQKGDIAEGYSVSREKKESFPLTVTSAQKNPTAFYLCASSIALGGYTFGSGTRLTVV.

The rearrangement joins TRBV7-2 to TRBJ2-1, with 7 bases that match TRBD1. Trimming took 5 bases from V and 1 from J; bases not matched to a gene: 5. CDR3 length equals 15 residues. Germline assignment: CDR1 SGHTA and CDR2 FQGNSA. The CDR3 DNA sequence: TGTGCCAGCAGCCTTGACAGGGAGTCCTACAATGAGCAGTTCTTC. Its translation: CASSLDRESYNEQFF.

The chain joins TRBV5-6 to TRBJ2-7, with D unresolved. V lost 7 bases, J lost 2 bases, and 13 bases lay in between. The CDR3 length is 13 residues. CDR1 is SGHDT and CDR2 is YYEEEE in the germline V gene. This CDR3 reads CASESRLTYEQYF. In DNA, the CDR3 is TGTGCCAGCGAGAGCAGGCTTACCTACGAGCAGTACTTC.

The CDR3 nucleotides read TGTGCCAGCAGCTCCACGACTAGCGCAATCAATGAGCAGTTCTTC. This encodes CASSSTTSAINEQFF. This chain joins TRBV7-7 and TRBJ2-1, with 8 bases matching TRBD2. The CDR3 loop spans 15 amino acids. CDR1 and CDR2 from the germline V gene are SSHAT and FNYEAQ (reference sequence). V dropped 4 bases and J dropped 6; count of bases not matched to a gene: 8.

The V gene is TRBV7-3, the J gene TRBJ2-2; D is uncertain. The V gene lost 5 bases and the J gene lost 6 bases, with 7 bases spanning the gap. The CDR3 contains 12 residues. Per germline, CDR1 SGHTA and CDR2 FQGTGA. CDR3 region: CASSLGSGELFF. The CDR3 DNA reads TGTGCCAGCAGCCTAGGTTCCGGGGAGCTGTTTTTT.

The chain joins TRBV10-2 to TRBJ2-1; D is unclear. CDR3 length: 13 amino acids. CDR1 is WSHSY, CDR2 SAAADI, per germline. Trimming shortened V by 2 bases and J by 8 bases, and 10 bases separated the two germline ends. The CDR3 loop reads CASSEGPKDEQFF. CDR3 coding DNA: TGCGCCAGCAGTGAGGGACCTAAGGATGAGCAGTTCTTC.

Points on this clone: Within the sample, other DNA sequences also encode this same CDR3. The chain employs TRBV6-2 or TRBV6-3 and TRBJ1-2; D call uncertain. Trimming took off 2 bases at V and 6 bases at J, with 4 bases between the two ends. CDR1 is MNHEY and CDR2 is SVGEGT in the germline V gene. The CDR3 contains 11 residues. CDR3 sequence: CASSYQDGYTF. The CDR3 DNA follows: TGTGCCAGCAGTTACCAAGATGGCTACACCTTC.

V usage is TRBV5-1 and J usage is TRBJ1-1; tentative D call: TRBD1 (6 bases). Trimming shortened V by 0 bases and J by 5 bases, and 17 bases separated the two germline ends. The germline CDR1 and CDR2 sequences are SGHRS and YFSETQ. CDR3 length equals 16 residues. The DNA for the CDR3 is TGCGCCAGCAGCTTGGCTTCTACGACAGGCAGGACTGAAGCTTTCTTT. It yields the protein CASSLASTTGRTEAFF. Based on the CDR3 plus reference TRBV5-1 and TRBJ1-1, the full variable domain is KAGVTQTPRYLIKTRGQQVTLSCSPISGHRSVSWYQQTPGQGLQFLFEYFSETQRNKGNFPGRFSGRQFSNSRSEMNVSTLELGDSALYLCASSLASTTGRTEAFFGQGTRLTVV.

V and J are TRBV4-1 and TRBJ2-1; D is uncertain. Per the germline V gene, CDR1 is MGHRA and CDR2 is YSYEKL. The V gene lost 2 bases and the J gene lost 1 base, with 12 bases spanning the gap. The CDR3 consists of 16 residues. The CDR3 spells CASSQTTSESYNEQFF. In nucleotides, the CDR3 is TGCGCCAGCAGCCAAACCACCTCGGAGTCCTACAATGAGCAGTTCTTC.

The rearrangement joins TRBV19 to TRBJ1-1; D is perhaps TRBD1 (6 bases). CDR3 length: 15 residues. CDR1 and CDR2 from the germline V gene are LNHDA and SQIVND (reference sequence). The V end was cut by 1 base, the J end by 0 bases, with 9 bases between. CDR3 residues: CASSIGGGMNTEAFF. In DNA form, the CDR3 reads TGTGCCAGTAGTATAGGCGGGGGCATGAACACTGAAGCTTTCTTT.

CDR3 residues: CASRRGGMNNEQFF. In DNA, the CDR3 is TGTGCCAGCAGGCGGGGCGGGATGAACAATGAGCAGTTCTTC. V gene TRBV6-5 combines with J gene TRBJ2-1; TRBD2 is a possible D gene (6 bases). The CDR3 is 14 amino acids. The V end was cut by 6 bases, the J end by 5 bases, with 14 bases between. Germline CDR1 and CDR2: MNHEY and SVGAGI.

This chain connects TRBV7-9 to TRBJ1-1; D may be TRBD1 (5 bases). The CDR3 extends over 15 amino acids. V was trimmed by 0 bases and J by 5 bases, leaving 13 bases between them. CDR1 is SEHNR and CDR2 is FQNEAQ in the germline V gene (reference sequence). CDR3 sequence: CASSLALTGGTEAFF. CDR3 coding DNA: TGTGCCAGCAGCTTAGCGCTCACAGGTGGGACTGAAGCTTTCTTT. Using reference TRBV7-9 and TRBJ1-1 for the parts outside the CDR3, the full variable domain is DTGVSQNPRHKITKRGQNVTFRCDPISEHNRLYWYRQTLGQGPEFLTYFQNEAQLEKSRLLSDRFSAERPKGSFSTLEIQRTEQGDSAMYLCASSLALTGGTEAFFGQGTRLTVV.

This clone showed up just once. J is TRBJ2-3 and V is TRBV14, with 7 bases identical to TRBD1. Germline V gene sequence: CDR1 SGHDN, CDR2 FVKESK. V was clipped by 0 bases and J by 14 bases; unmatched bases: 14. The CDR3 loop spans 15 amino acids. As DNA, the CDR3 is TGTGCCAGCAGCCAAGAGGGGACAGCAGGTGTCCGTCCGTATTTT. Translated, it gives CASSQEGTAGVRPYF.

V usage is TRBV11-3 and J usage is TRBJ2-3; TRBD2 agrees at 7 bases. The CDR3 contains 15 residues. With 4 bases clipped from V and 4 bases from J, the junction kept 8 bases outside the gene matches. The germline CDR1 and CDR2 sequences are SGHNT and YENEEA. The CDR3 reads CASSSLAPGSDTQYF. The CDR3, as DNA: TGTGCCAGCAGCTCACTAGCGCCGGGATCAGATACGCAGTATTTT.

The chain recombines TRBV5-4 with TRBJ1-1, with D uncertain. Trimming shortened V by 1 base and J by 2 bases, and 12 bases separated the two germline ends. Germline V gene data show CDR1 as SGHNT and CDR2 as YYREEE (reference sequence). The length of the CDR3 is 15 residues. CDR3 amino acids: CASSLWNAGNTEAFF. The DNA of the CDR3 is TGTGCCAGCAGCTTGTGGAATGCTGGTAACACTGAAGCTTTCTTT.